This is a list of T cell receptor beta chains from one sample in a study of T cells after yellow fever vaccination. Each CDR3 protein gets one entry after TCRdb re-called the 5' RACE reads with MiXCR. The sample yields some 390,000 distinct CDR3 sequences, about 6.2% seen once. Sample: PBMCs, taken 5 days after the yellow fever booster vaccination. The receptors were sampled from a man younger than 45 who received the YFV17D yellow fever vaccine. Both conserved end residues are part of each CDR3. The order of the fields is CDR3 length, D gene, V gene, clone size, J gene, CDR3 protein, CDR3 DNA. D genes are given only for firm matches. Where a row states a size, it is once, few, many or the class of an expanded clone; other rows omit it.

CDR3 length: 15
D gene: .
V gene: TRBV29-1
clone size: many
J gene: TRBJ2-1
CDR3 protein: CSVERQASRYNEQFF
CDR3 DNA: TGCAGCGTTGAAAGGCAGGCTAGCAGGTACAATGAGCAGTTCTTC

CDR3 length: 13
D gene: TRBD1
V gene: TRBV9
clone size: .
J gene: TRBJ2-1
CDR3 protein: CASSDSGQGEEFF
CDR3 DNA: TGTGCCAGCAGCGATTCGGGACAGGGGGAAGAGTTCTTC

CDR3 length: 15
D gene: .
V gene: TRBV28
clone size: few
J gene: TRBJ2-6
CDR3 protein: CASSSGVSGANVLTF
CDR3 DNA: TGTGCCAGCAGTTCTGGAGTATCTGGGGCCAACGTCCTGACTTTC

CDR3 length: 15
D gene: .
V gene: TRBV4-3
clone size: many
J gene: TRBJ2-1
CDR3 protein: CASSQMGMGANEQFF
CDR3 DNA: TGCGCCAGCAGCCAAATGGGGATGGGGGCCAATGAGCAGTTCTTC

CDR3 length: 16
D gene: .
V gene: TRBV9
clone size: many
J gene: TRBJ2-7
CDR3 protein: CASSAGAGDIPYEQYF
CDR3 DNA: TGTGCCAGCAGCGCTGGGGCGGGGGACATACCCTACGAGCAGTACTTC

CDR3 length: 14
D gene: .
V gene: TRBV7-8
clone size: many
J gene: TRBJ2-3
CDR3 protein: CASSFLRGTDTQYF
CDR3 DNA: TGTGCCAGCAGCTTCTTACGCGGCACAGATACGCAGTATTTT

CDR3 length: 16
D gene: TRBD2
V gene: TRBV4-2
clone size: many
J gene: TRBJ2-7
CDR3 protein: CASSQEGLESSYEQYF
CDR3 DNA: TGTGCCAGCAGCCAAGAAGGACTAGAGAGCTCCTACGAGCAGTACTTC

CDR3 length: 15
D gene: TRBD1
V gene: TRBV27
clone size: .
J gene: TRBJ1-5
CDR3 protein: CASSSGQGFWQPQHF
CDR3 DNA: TGTGCCAGCAGCTCGGGACAGGGGTTTTGGCAGCCCCAGCATTTT

CDR3 length: 18
D gene: TRBD2
V gene: TRBV12-3/TRBV12-4
clone size: .
J gene: TRBJ2-1
CDR3 protein: CACSLGSSGRAGIHEQFF
CDR3 DNA: TGTGCCTGCAGTTTAGGGTCCAGCGGGAGGGCGGGTATCCATGAGCAGTTCTTC

CDR3 length: 14
D gene: TRBD1
V gene: TRBV5-1
clone size: few
J gene: TRBJ2-7
CDR3 protein: CASRLTGKSSEQYF
CDR3 DNA: TGCGCCAGCAGACTGACAGGGAAGTCGTCCGAGCAGTACTTC

CDR3 length: 13
D gene: .
V gene: TRBV20-1
clone size: many
J gene: TRBJ2-7
CDR3 protein: CSASGGINYEQYF
CDR3 DNA: TGCAGTGCTTCAGGCGGGATCAACTACGAGCAGTACTTC

CDR3 length: 14
D gene: .
V gene: TRBV7-2
clone size: few
J gene: TRBJ2-3
CDR3 protein: CASSLAASSDTQYF
CDR3 DNA: TGTGCCAGCAGCCTGGCGGCGAGCTCGGATACGCAGTATTTT

CDR3 length: 15
D gene: TRBD2
V gene: TRBV20-1
clone size: few
J gene: TRBJ2-7
CDR3 protein: CSATRTSGSPYEQYF
CDR3 DNA: TGCAGTGCTACACGGACTAGCGGCAGCCCCTACGAGCAGTACTTC

CDR3 length: 14
D gene: .
V gene: TRBV5-1
clone size: many
J gene: TRBJ2-1
CDR3 protein: CASSLKSDYNEQFF
CDR3 DNA: TGCGCCAGCAGCTTGAAATCTGACTACAATGAGCAGTTCTTC

CDR3 length: 14
D gene: .
V gene: TRBV11-3
clone size: many
J gene: TRBJ2-1
CDR3 protein: CASSSQGGYNEQFF
CDR3 DNA: TGTGCCAGCAGCTCCCAAGGCGGATACAATGAGCAGTTCTTC

CDR3 length: 14
D gene: TRBD1
V gene: TRBV5-1
clone size: many
J gene: TRBJ1-6
CDR3 protein: CASRPDRGNSPLHF
CDR3 DNA: TGCGCCAGCAGGCCGGACAGGGGAAATTCACCCCTCCACTTT

CDR3 length: 15
D gene: TRBD2
V gene: TRBV27
clone size: .
J gene: TRBJ2-1
CDR3 protein: CASSLTSGRYNEQFF
CDR3 DNA: TGTGCCAGCAGTTTGACTAGCGGGAGATACAATGAGCAGTTCTTC

CDR3 length: 14
D gene: .
V gene: TRBV15
clone size: .
J gene: TRBJ2-1
CDR3 protein: CATSPGPSYNEQFF
CDR3 DNA: TGTGCCACCAGCCCCGGGCCTTCCTACAATGAGCAGTTCTTC

CDR3 length: 15
D gene: TRBD2
V gene: TRBV7-6
clone size: few
J gene: TRBJ2-1
CDR3 protein: CASSSVPGLDNEQFF
CDR3 DNA: TGTGCCAGCAGCTCAGTCCCCGGACTAGACAATGAGCAGTTCTTC

CDR3 length: 15
D gene: .
V gene: TRBV2
clone size: .
J gene: TRBJ2-7
CDR3 protein: CASSPRGGFTYEQYF
CDR3 DNA: TGTGCCAGCAGCCCTAGGGGGGGATTCACCTACGAGCAGTACTTC

CDR3 length: 14
D gene: TRBD2
V gene: TRBV7-3
clone size: many
J gene: TRBJ2-1
CDR3 protein: CASSLAGGDNEQFF
CDR3 DNA: TGTGCCAGCTCACTAGCGGGAGGGGACAATGAGCAGTTCTTC

CDR3 length: 13
D gene: .
V gene: TRBV6-5
clone size: many
J gene: TRBJ1-2
CDR3 protein: CASSYQGPYGYTF
CDR3 DNA: TGTGCCAGCAGTTACCAGGGGCCCTATGGCTACACCTTC

CDR3 length: 16
D gene: TRBD1
V gene: TRBV9
clone size: few
J gene: TRBJ1-3
CDR3 protein: CASSPGTGGTGNTIYF
CDR3 DNA: TGTGCCAGCAGCCCCGGGACAGGGGGCACGGGAAACACCATATATTTT

CDR3 length: 12
D gene: .
V gene: TRBV20-1
clone size: many
J gene: TRBJ2-4
CDR3 protein: CSGEGVVNIQYF
CDR3 DNA: TGCAGTGGGGAGGGGGTTGTGAACATTCAGTACTTC

CDR3 length: 15
D gene: .
V gene: TRBV5-1
clone size: .
J gene: TRBJ2-3
CDR3 protein: CASSLDGVSADTQYF
CDR3 DNA: TGCGCCAGCAGCTTGGATGGGGTGAGCGCAGATACGCAGTATTTT

CDR3 length: 18
D gene: .
V gene: TRBV3-1
clone size: .
J gene: TRBJ2-3
CDR3 protein: CASSQDLTGEAYTDTQYF
CDR3 DNA: TGTGCCAGCAGCCAAGATCTGACGGGGGAGGCTTACACAGATACGCAGTATTTT

CDR3 length: 12
D gene: .
V gene: TRBV7-2
clone size: many
J gene: TRBJ1-5
CDR3 protein: CASSLQDQPQHF
CDR3 DNA: TGTGCCAGCAGCTTACAGGATCAGCCCCAGCATTTT

CDR3 length: 15
D gene: TRBD1
V gene: TRBV6-1
clone size: .
J gene: TRBJ2-1
CDR3 protein: CASGTGKRAYNEQFF
CDR3 DNA: TGTGCCAGCGGGACAGGGAAGAGGGCCTACAATGAGCAGTTCTTC

CDR3 length: 13
D gene: .
V gene: TRBV29-1
clone size: many
J gene: TRBJ1-4
CDR3 protein: CSVEDPGVEKLFF
CDR3 DNA: TGCAGCGTTGAAGATCCGGGGGTTGAAAAACTGTTTTTT

CDR3 length: 17
D gene: .
V gene: TRBV4-3
clone size: many
J gene: TRBJ2-3
CDR3 protein: CASSHKRTARAADTQYF
CDR3 DNA: TGCGCCAGCAGCCATAAAAGGACAGCGAGGGCGGCAGATACGCAGTATTTT

CDR3 length: 14
D gene: .
V gene: TRBV18
clone size: few
J gene: TRBJ2-1
CDR3 protein: CASSPLATYNEQFF
CDR3 DNA: TGTGCCAGCTCACCCCTAGCTACCTACAATGAGCAGTTCTTC

CDR3 length: 12
D gene: .
V gene: TRBV20-1
clone size: few
J gene: TRBJ1-1
CDR3 protein: CSANFQGTEAFF
CDR3 DNA: TGCAGTGCTAATTTCCAAGGCACTGAAGCTTTCTTT

CDR3 length: 12
D gene: .
V gene: TRBV20-1
clone size: many
J gene: TRBJ1-3
CDR3 protein: CSARDRGNTIYF
CDR3 DNA: TGCAGTGCTAGAGATCGGGGAAACACCATATATTTT

CDR3 length: 15
D gene: TRBD1
V gene: TRBV12-3/TRBV12-4
clone size: few
J gene: TRBJ1-2
CDR3 protein: CASSLPGTGAYGYTF
CDR3 DNA: TGTGCCAGCAGTTTACCAGGGACAGGGGCTTATGGCTACACCTTC

CDR3 length: 16
D gene: .
V gene: TRBV11-3
clone size: many
J gene: TRBJ2-2
CDR3 protein: CASSVGRGLNTGELFF
CDR3 DNA: TGTGCCAGCAGCGTTGGCCGGGGGCTGAACACCGGGGAGCTGTTTTTT

CDR3 length: 14
D gene: .
V gene: TRBV5-4
clone size: few
J gene: TRBJ2-7
CDR3 protein: CASSLAGGYDEQYF
CDR3 DNA: TGTGCCAGCAGCTTGGCCGGGGGCTACGACGAGCAGTACTTC

CDR3 length: 14
D gene: TRBD1
V gene: TRBV29-1
clone size: many
J gene: TRBJ2-7
CDR3 protein: CSVVTGGHNYEQYF
CDR3 DNA: TGCAGCGTTGTAACAGGGGGCCACAACTACGAGCAGTACTTC

CDR3 length: 16
D gene: TRBD1
V gene: TRBV15
clone size: many
J gene: TRBJ2-1
CDR3 protein: CATSRGVGTGGNEQFF
CDR3 DNA: TGTGCCACCAGCAGAGGGGTGGGGACAGGGGGCAATGAGCAGTTCTTC

CDR3 length: 16
D gene: TRBD1
V gene: TRBV15
clone size: .
J gene: TRBJ2-1
CDR3 protein: CATSTVGRQGMNEQFF
CDR3 DNA: TGTGCCACCAGCACGGTGGGTAGACAGGGAATGAATGAGCAGTTCTTC

CDR3 length: 12
D gene: .
V gene: TRBV7-8
clone size: few
J gene: TRBJ2-1
CDR3 protein: CASSLVVFEQFF
CDR3 DNA: TGTGCCAGCAGCTTAGTAGTTTTTGAGCAGTTCTTC

CDR3 length: 11
D gene: TRBD2
V gene: TRBV5-6
clone size: many
J gene: TRBJ2-7
CDR3 protein: CASGGTYEQYF
CDR3 DNA: TGTGCATCGGGGGGAACCTACGAGCAGTACTTC

CDR3 length: 13
D gene: .
V gene: TRBV6-2/TRBV6-3
clone size: few
J gene: TRBJ2-5
CDR3 protein: CASNPSWRETQYF
CDR3 DNA: TGTGCCAGCAACCCTAGCTGGAGAGAGACCCAGTACTTC

CDR3 length: 15
D gene: .
V gene: TRBV5-6
clone size: .
J gene: TRBJ1-4
CDR3 protein: CASSIDSQSHEKLFF
CDR3 DNA: TGTGCCAGCAGCATCGACAGCCAATCGCATGAAAAACTGTTTTTT

CDR3 length: 15
D gene: .
V gene: TRBV11-2
clone size: .
J gene: TRBJ1-4
CDR3 protein: CASSLGTPSNEKLFF
CDR3 DNA: TGTGCCAGCAGCTTAGGCACACCGAGTAATGAAAAACTGTTTTTT

CDR3 length: 14
D gene: .
V gene: TRBV20-1
clone size: many
J gene: TRBJ2-2
CDR3 protein: CSATRRESTGELFF
CDR3 DNA: TGCAGTGCTACCCGCCGGGAGAGCACCGGGGAGCTGTTTTTT

CDR3 length: 16
D gene: TRBD2
V gene: TRBV7-2
clone size: .
J gene: TRBJ2-2
CDR3 protein: CASSPGAGVVTGELFF
CDR3 DNA: TGTGCCAGCAGCCCCGGAGCGGGAGTCGTTACCGGGGAGCTGTTTTTT

CDR3 length: 15
D gene: .
V gene: TRBV5-1
clone size: .
J gene: TRBJ2-7
CDR3 protein: CASSPVIDYSYEQYF
CDR3 DNA: TGCGCCAGCAGCCCCGTGATCGACTACTCCTACGAGCAGTACTTC

CDR3 length: 15
D gene: .
V gene: TRBV5-1
clone size: .
J gene: TRBJ2-2
CDR3 protein: CASNRESQGTGELFF
CDR3 DNA: TGCGCCAGCAACCGGGAATCCCAGGGAACCGGGGAGCTGTTTTTT

CDR3 length: 16
D gene: TRBD2
V gene: TRBV7-2
clone size: .
J gene: TRBJ2-2
CDR3 protein: CASSLAGGQYTGELFF
CDR3 DNA: TGTGCCAGCAGCTTAGCGGGAGGGCAGTACACCGGGGAGCTGTTTTTT

CDR3 length: 14
D gene: .
V gene: TRBV20-1
clone size: few
J gene: TRBJ1-2
CDR3 protein: CSARGAGVYDGYTF
CDR3 DNA: TGCAGTGCTAGAGGGGCAGGGGTCTACGATGGCTACACCTTC

CDR3 length: 13
D gene: .
V gene: TRBV6-5
clone size: .
J gene: TRBJ2-7
CDR3 protein: CATTSPGSYEQYF
CDR3 DNA: TGTGCCACCACTTCTCCCGGATCCTACGAGCAGTACTTC

CDR3 length: 13
D gene: .
V gene: TRBV7-2
clone size: .
J gene: TRBJ2-1
CDR3 protein: CASSLRVNNEQFF
CDR3 DNA: TGTGCCAGCAGCTTAAGAGTTAACAATGAGCAGTTCTTC

CDR3 length: 12
D gene: .
V gene: TRBV7-2
clone size: few
J gene: TRBJ2-3
CDR3 protein: CASSFIEDTQYF
CDR3 DNA: TGTGCCAGCAGCTTTATTGAGGATACGCAGTATTTT

CDR3 length: 14
D gene: .
V gene: TRBV7-2
clone size: few
J gene: TRBJ2-3
CDR3 protein: CASSISSSTDTQYF
CDR3 DNA: TGTGCCAGCAGCATTAGCTCGAGCACAGATACGCAGTATTTT

CDR3 length: 13
D gene: .
V gene: TRBV28
clone size: few
J gene: TRBJ2-5
CDR3 protein: CASSFRVASTQYF
CDR3 DNA: TGTGCCAGCAGTTTCCGGGTCGCTAGTACCCAGTACTTC

CDR3 length: 14
D gene: TRBD1
V gene: TRBV12-3/TRBV12-4
clone size: few
J gene: TRBJ2-7
CDR3 protein: CASSLGDRPYEQYF
CDR3 DNA: TGTGCCAGCAGTTTAGGGGACAGACCCTACGAGCAGTACTTC

CDR3 length: 13
D gene: .
V gene: TRBV5-1
clone size: many
J gene: TRBJ2-3
CDR3 protein: CASTWRAGDTQYF
CDR3 DNA: TGCGCCAGCACCTGGCGTGCCGGAGATACGCAGTATTTT

CDR3 length: 14
D gene: TRBD2
V gene: TRBV6-2/TRBV6-3
clone size: few
J gene: TRBJ2-7
CDR3 protein: CASRLAGGTYEQYF
CDR3 DNA: TGTGCCAGCAGACTAGCGGGAGGCACCTACGAGCAGTACTTC

CDR3 length: 14
D gene: .
V gene: TRBV7-3
clone size: few
J gene: TRBJ2-2
CDR3 protein: CASSLTRDGGELFF
CDR3 DNA: TGTGCCAGCAGCTTAACGAGGGATGGCGGGGAGCTGTTTTTT